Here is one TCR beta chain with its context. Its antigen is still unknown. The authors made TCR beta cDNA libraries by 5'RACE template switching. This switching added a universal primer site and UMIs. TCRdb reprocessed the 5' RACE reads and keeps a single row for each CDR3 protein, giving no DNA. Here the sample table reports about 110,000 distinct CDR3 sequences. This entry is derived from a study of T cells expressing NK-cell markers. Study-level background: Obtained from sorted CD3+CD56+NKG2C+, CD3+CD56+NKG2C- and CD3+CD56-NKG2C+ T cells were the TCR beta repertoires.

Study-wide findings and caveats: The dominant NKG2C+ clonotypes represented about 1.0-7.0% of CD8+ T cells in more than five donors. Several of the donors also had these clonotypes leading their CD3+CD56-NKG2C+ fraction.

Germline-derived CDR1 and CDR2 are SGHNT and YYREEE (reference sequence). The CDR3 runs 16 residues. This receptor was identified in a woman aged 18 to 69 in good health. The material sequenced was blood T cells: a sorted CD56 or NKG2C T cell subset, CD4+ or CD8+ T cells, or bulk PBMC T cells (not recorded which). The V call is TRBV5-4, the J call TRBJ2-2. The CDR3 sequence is CASSWGGGQGTGELFF.